The clone carrying this T cell receptor beta chain was detected a few times. Its antigen is not identified. V trimming: 5 bases; J trimming: 4 bases; junction bases outside the gene matches: 7. CDR1 and CDR2 from the germline V gene are DFQATT and SNEGSKA (reference sequence). This CDR3 contains 13 residues. This sample is drawn from a study of human T cells and chemical hapten exposure. Study findings and constraints: Expanded TCRs were compared with controls, and the expanded TCRs formed significantly more large CDR3 similarity clusters.

As for time point: patch test 2, 6 weeks after DPC sensitization. Treatment indicated: therapeutic diphenylcyclopropenone sensitization with weekly scalp DPC. Each cDNA molecule in the library carried unique molecular identifiers. Original processing methods: Across samples, TCR counts had a median of roughly 91,000 and ranged from about 20,000 to 750,000. MiXCR, run by TCRdb on the RACE reads, gives a single entry per CDR3 protein. The V and J calls and clone size come from TCRdb's table, not from the authors' own analysis. In the table there are 70,000 to 95,000 distinct CDR3 sequences, 6.6% of which are singletons.

The sequence was collected from a woman in her 30s with alopecia areata. Some clones in this sample may be carry-over from other donors' samples. Sample: whole blood, taken in connection with sensitization to the hapten diphenylcyclopropenone (DPC). This chain connects TRBV20-1 to TRBJ1-1, with 7 nucleotides matching TRBD1. The CDR3 sequence is CSAPRGVPTEAFF. CDR3 in DNA: TGCAGTGCTCCCAGGGGGGTACCCACTGAAGCTTTCTTT.